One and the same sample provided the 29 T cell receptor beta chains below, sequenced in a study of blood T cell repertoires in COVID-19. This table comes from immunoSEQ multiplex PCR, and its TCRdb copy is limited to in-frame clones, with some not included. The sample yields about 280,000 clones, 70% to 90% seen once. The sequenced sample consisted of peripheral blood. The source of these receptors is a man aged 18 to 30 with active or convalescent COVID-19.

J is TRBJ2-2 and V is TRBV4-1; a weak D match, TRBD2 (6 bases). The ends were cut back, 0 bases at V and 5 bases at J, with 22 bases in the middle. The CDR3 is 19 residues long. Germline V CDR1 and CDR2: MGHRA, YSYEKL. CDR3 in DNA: TGCGCCAGCAGCCAAGATTCTAGGTCAGAGATCCGGGGGACCGGGGAGCTGTTTTTT. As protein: CASSQDSRSEIRGTGELFF.

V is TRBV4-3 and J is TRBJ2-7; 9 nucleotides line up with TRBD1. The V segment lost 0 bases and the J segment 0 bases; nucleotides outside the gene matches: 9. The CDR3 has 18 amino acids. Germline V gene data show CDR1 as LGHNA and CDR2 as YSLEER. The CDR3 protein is CASSQERSGQGYSYEQYF. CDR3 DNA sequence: TGCGCCAGCAGCCAAGAGAGGTCAGGACAGGGGTACTCCTACGAGCAGTACTTC.

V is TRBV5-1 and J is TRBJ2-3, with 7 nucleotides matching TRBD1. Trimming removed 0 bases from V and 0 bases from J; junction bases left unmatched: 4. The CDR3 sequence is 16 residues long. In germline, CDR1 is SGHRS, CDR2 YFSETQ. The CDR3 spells CASSLVGQASTDTQYF. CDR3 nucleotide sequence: TGCGCCAGCAGCTTGGTAGGACAGGCTAGCACAGATACGCAGTATTTT.

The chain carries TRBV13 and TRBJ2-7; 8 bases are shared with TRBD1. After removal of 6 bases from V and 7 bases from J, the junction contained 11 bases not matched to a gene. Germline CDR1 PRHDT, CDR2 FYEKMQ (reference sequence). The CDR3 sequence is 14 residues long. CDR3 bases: TGTGCCAGCAGTTTTGACAGGGGTGTATGGGAGCAGTACTTC. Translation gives CASSFDRGVWEQYF.

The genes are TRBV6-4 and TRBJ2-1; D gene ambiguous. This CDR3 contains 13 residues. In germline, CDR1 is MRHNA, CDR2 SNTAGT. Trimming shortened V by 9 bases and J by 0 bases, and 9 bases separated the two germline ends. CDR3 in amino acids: CASSPSSYNEQFF. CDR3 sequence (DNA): TGTGCCAGTAGCCCGAGCTCCTACAATGAGCAGTTCTTC.

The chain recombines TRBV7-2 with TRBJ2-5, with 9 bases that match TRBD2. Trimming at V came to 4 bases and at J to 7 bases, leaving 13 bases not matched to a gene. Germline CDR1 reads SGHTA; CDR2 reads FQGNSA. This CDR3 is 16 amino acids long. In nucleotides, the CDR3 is TGTGCCAGCAGCTCAACTCCTAGCGGGGCCGGGTTGACCCAGTACTTC. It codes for CASSSTPSGAGLTQYF.

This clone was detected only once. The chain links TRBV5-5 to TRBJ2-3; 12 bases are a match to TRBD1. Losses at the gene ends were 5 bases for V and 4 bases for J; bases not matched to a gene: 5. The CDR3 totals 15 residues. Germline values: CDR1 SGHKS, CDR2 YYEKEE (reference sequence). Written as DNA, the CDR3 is TGTGCCAGCAGTCCGGGACAGGGGGCGTCAGATACGCAGTATTTT. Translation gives CASSPGQGASDTQYF.

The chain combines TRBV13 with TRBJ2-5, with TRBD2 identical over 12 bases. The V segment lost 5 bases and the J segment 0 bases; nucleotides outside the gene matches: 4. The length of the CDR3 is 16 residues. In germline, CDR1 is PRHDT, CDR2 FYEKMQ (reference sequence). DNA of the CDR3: TGTGCCAGCAGCCTCCGGACTAGCGGGGACCAAGAGACCCAGTACTTC. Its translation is CASSLRTSGDQETQYF. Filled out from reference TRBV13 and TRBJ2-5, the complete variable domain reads AAGVIQSPRHLIKEKRETATLKCYPIPRHDTVYWYQQGPGQDPQFLISFYEKMQSDKGSIPDRFSAQQFSDYHSELNMSSLELGDSALYFCASSLRTSGDQETQYFGPGTRLLVL.

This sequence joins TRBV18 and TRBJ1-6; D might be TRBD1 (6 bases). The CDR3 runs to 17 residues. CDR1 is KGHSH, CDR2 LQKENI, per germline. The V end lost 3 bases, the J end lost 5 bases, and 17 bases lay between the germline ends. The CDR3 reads CASSPPKVGHNNSPLHF. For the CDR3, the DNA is TGTGCCAGCTCACCTCCCAAGGTGGGACATAATAATTCACCCCTCCACTTT.

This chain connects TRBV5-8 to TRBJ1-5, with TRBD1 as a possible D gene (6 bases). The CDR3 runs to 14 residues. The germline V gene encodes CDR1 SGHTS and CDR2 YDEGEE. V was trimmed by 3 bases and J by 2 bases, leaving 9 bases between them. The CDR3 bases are TGTGCCAGCAGCTACCGACAGGGCAATCAGCCCCAGCATTTT. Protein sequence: CASSYRQGNQPQHF.

CDR3 coding DNA: TGTGCCAGCAGTGACGCTACCCGGGAGCCAAATGAAAAACTGTTTTTT. Residues: CASSDATREPNEKLFF. The chain carries TRBV6-1 and TRBJ1-4; no reliable D call. Trimming took 3 bases from V and 5 from J, leaving 16 bases between them. This CDR3 is built from 16 residues. CDR1 MNHNS and CDR2 SASEGT come from the germline V gene.

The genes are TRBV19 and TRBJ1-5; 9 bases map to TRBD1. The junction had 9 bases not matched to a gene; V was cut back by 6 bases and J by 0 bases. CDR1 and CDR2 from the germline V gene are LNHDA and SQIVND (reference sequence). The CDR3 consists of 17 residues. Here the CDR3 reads CASSAGTGYVSNQPQHF. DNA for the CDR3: TGTGCCAGTAGCGCCGGGACAGGGTATGTTAGCAATCAGCCCCAGCATTTT.

Here the CDR3 DNA reads TGTGCCAGCAGTTTGGAGCGAAGATATAATTCACCCCTCCACTTT. Protein: CASSLERRYNSPLHF. V is TRBV27 and J is TRBJ1-6, with D unclear. V was shortened by 3 bases and J by 4 bases, with 10 bases between the two germline ends. CDR1 and CDR2 from the germline V gene are MNHEY and SMNVEV (reference sequence). The CDR3 runs 15 residues.

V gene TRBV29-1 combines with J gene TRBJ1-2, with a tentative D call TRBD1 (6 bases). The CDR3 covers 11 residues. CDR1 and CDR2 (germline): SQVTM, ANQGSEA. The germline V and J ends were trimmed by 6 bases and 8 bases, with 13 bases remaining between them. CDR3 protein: CSVPGQKGYTF. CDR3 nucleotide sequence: TGCAGCGTCCCGGGACAAAAAGGCTACACCTTC. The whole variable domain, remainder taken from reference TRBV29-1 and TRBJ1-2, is SAVISQKPSRDICQRGTSLTIQCQVDSQVTMMFWYRQQPGQSLTLIATANQGSEATYESGFVIDKFPISRPNLTFSTLTVSNMSPEDSSIYLCSVPGQKGYTFGSGTRLTVV.

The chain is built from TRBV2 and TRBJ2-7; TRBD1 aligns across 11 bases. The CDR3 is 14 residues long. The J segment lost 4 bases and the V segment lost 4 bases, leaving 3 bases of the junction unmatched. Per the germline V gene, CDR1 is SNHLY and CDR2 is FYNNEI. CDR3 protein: CASSVRDRGYEQYF. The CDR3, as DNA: TGTGCCAGCAGTGTTAGGGACAGGGGGTACGAGCAGTACTTC.

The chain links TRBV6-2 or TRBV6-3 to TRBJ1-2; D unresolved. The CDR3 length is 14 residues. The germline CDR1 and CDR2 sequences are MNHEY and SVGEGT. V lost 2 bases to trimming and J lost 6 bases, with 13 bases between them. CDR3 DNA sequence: TGTGCCAGCAGTTACCTCCCGGGTGTTAATGGCTACACCTTC. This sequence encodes CASSYLPGVNGYTF.

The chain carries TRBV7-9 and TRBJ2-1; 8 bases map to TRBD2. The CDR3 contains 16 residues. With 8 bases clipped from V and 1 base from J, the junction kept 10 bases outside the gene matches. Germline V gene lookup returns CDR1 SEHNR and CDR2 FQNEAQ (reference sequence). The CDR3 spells CASAKEGGGSYNEQFF. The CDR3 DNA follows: TGTGCCAGCGCCAAGGAGGGCGGGGGGTCCTACAATGAGCAGTTCTTC. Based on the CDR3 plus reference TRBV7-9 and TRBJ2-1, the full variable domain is DTGVSQNPRHKITKRGQNVTFRCDPISEHNRLYWYRQTLGQGPEFLTYFQNEAQLEKSRLLSDRFSAERPKGSFSTLEIQRTEQGDSAMYLCASAKEGGGSYNEQFFGPGTRLTVL.

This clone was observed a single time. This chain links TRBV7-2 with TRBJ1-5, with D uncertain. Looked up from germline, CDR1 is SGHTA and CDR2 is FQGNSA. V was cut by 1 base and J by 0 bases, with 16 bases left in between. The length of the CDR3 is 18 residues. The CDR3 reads CASSLGREARISNQPQHF. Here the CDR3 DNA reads TGTGCCAGCAGCTTAGGGAGGGAGGCCCGTATTAGCAATCAGCCCCAGCATTTT. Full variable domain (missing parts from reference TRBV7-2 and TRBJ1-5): GAGVSQSPSNKVTEKGKDVELRCDPISGHTALYWYRQSLGQGLEFLIYFQGNSAPDKSGLPSDRFSAERTGGSVSTLTIQRTQQEDSAVYLCASSLGREARISNQPQHFGDGTRLSIL.

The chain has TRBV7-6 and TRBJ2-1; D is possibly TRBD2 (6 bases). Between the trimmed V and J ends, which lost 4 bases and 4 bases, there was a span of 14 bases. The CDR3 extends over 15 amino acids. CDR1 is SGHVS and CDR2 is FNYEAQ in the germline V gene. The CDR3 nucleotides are TGTGCCAGCAGCTCCCCTGGTCGGGGGTACAATGAGCAGTTCTTC. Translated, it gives CASSSPGRGYNEQFF.

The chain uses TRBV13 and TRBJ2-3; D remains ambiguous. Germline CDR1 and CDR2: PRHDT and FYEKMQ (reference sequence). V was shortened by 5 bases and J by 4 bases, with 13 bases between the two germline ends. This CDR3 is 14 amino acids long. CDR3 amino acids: CASSAVLPADTQYF. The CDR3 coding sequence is TGTGCCAGCAGCGCCGTACTTCCCGCAGATACGCAGTATTTT. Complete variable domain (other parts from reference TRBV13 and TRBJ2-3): AAGVIQSPRHLIKEKRETATLKCYPIPRHDTVYWYQQGPGQDPQFLISFYEKMQSDKGSIPDRFSAQQFSDYHSELNMSSLELGDSALYFCASSAVLPADTQYFGPGTRLTVL.

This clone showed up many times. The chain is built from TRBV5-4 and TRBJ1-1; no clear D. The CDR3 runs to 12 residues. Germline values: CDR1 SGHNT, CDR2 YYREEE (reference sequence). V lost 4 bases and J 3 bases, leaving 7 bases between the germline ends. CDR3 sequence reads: CASSQTDTEAFF. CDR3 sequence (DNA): TGTGCCAGCAGCCAAACAGACACTGAAGCTTTCTTT.

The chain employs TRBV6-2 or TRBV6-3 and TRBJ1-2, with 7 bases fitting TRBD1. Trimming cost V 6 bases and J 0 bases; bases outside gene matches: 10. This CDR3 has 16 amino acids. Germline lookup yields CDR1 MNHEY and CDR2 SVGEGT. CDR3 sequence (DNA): TGTGCCAGCAGCCTTGACAGGGAAGTAGCTAACTATGGCTACACCTTC. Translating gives CASSLDREVANYGYTF.

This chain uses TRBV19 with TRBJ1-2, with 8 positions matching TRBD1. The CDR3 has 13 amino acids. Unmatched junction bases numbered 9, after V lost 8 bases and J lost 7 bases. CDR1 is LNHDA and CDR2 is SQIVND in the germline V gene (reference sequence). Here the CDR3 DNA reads TGTGCCAGTGGACACAGGGGGACTACTGGCTACACCTTC. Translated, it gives CASGHRGTTGYTF.

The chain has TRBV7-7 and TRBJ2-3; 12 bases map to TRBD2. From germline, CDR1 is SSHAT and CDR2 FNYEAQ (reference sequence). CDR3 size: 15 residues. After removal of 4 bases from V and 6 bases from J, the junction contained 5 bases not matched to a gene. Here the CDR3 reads CASSSSGGAGDTQYF. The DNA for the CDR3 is TGTGCCAGCAGCTCTAGCGGGGGGGCCGGTGATACGCAGTATTTT.

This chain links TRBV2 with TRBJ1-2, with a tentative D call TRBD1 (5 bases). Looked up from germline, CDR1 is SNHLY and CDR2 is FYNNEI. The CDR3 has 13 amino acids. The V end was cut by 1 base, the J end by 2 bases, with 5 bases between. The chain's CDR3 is CASSEGGNYGYTF. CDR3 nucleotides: TGTGCCAGCAGTGAAGGGGGCAACTATGGCTACACCTTC. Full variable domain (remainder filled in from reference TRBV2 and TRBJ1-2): EPEVTQTPSHQVTQMGQEVILRCVPISNHLYFYWYRQILGQKVEFLVSFYNNEISEKSEIFDDQFSVERPDGSNFTLKIRSTKLEDSAMYFCASSEGGNYGYTFGSGTRLTVV.

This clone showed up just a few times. Written as DNA, the CDR3 is TGTGCCAGCAGCTTGGCGGGGGGGCTGAATGAGCAGTTCTTC. It yields the protein CASSLAGGLNEQFF. This rearrangement joins TRBV5-6 to TRBJ2-1; 8 nucleotides align to TRBD2. This CDR3 spans 14 amino acids. CDR1 and CDR2 from the germline V gene are SGHDT and YYEEEE. Trimming took 0 bases from V and 7 from J; bases not matched to a gene: 3.

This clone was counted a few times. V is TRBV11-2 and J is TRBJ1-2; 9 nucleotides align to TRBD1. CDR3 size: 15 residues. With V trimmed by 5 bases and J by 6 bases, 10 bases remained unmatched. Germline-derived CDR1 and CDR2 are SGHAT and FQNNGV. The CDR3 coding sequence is TGTGCCAGCAGCCCCCGGGACAGGGTTCGGAATGGCTACACCTTC. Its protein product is CASSPRDRVRNGYTF.

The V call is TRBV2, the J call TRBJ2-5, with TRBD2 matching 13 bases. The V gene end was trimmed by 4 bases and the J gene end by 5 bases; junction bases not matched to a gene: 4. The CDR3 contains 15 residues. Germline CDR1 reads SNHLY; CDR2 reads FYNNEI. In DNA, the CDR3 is TGTGCCAGCAGTGCCGGGACTAGCGGGGTGGAGACCCAGTACTTC. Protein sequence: CASSAGTSGVETQYF.

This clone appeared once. CDR3 sequence: CASSEGPNWYGYTF. CDR3 DNA: TGCGCCAGCAGTGAGGGGCCCAACTGGTATGGCTACACCTTC. This chain uses TRBV10-2 with TRBJ1-2; D is uncertain. The CDR3 consists of 14 residues. The V gene's germline CDR1 is WSHSY and CDR2 SAAADI. Trimming removed 2 bases at V and 5 bases at J, with 12 bases between.